Shown below are 30 T cell receptor beta chains from a single sample sequenced in a study of tumor and adjacent non-tumor tissue in lung cancer. The library came from three nested PCR rounds adapted from ARM-PCR protocols. TCRdb independently ran MiXCR on the multiplex PCR reads; one entry per CDR3 protein. The table has 70,000 to 90,000 distinct CDR3 sequences, around four fifths seen once. No cell sorting was done before RNA was extracted from the tissue. The sample was lung tumor tissue. The receptors stem from a woman between 45 and 65 years old with non-small cell lung cancer.

Points on this clonotype: The CDR3 end shows no conserved phenylalanine or tryptophan, and so a read error is likely. This sequence joins TRBV6-6 and TRBJ2-4; D possibly uses TRBD1 or TRBD2 (5 bases each). The CDR3 is 16 amino acids. The germline V gene has CDR1 MNHNY and CDR2 SVGAGI (reference sequence). CDR3 sequence (DNA): TGTGCTAGCAGTTACCACTCCGGGACCCTTTTGGACATTCAGTACTAC. It codes for CASSYHSGTLLDIQYY.

Comments on this clonotype: At one end, the junction sequence differs from germline, possibly due to a read error. The chain recombines TRBV5-5 with TRBJ2-7; D not resolved. CDR3 length: 16 residues. Germline loops: CDR1 SGHKS, CDR2 YYEKEE (reference sequence). CDR3 DNA: TGTGGCAGCAACCTGACACTGGGGAACCGGGCCTACGAGCAGTACTTC. Translation: CGSNLTLGNRAYEQYF.

This clonotype was picked up one time. This CDR3 fails to terminate in the conserved phenylalanine or tryptophan, so it likely reflects a read error. The DNA is left out, because the CDR3 cannot be placed on it with certainty; the CDR3 is given as TCRdb lists it. The V and J genes are TRBV11-2 and TRBJ2-1; no check of the table's D call, TRBD2, against the DNA was made. The CDR3 has 15 residues if both end residues are counted. The germline V gene encodes CDR1 SGHAT and CDR2 FQNNGV. This chain's CDR3 is CASSPRTSGVSEHFL.

A remark on this clonotype: Likely a read error: the CDR3 ends without its conserved phenylalanine or tryptophan. The rearrangement joins TRBV6-5 to TRBJ1-5; no clear D gene. The CDR3 covers 14 residues. Germline V lookup: CDR1 MNHEY, CDR2 SVGAGI. The CDR3 sequence: CTSSYSRSDQPQHL. The DNA of the CDR3 is TGTACCAGCAGTTATTCAAGATCTGATCAGCCCCAGCATTTA.

This clonotype was seen a few times. The V gene is TRBV6-4, the J gene TRBJ2-3, with 8 bases matching TRBD2. Trimming removed 3 bases from V and 0 bases from J; junction bases left unmatched: 5. CDR1 MRHNA and CDR2 SNTAGT come from the germline V gene. This CDR3 spans 16 amino acids. The CDR3 DNA sequence: TGTGCCAGCAGTGAGACTAGCGAGGACAGCACAGATACGCAGTATTTT. It codes for CASSETSEDSTDTQYF.

A remark on this clonotype: A much bigger clone sits one base away, suggesting this may be a read error. The genes are TRBV24-1 and TRBJ2-3, with TRBD2 matching over 8 bases. Germline V CDR1 and CDR2: KGHDR, SFDVKD. This CDR3 has 16 amino acids. The ends lost 4 bases at V and 1 base at J; junction bases unmatched: 6. The CDR3 DNA reads TGTGCCACCAGTGAATCGGGACTAGGCGGCACAGATACGCAGTATTTT. Translation: CATSESGLGGTDTQYF.

The chain links TRBV11-3 to TRBJ1-2; no firm D call. The CDR3 has 12 amino acids. The germline CDR1 and CDR2 sequences are SGHNT and YENEEA. V shed 10 bases and J shed 9 bases, with 18 bases lying between them. CDR3 in amino acids: CATKTVCCRYTF. CDR3 in DNA: TGTGCCACCAAGACGGTTTGCTGTCGCTACACCTTC.

As regards this clonotype: Since no conserved phenylalanine or tryptophan closes the CDR3, a read error is the likely cause. J is TRBJ1-1 and V is TRBV4-1; no firm D call. The CDR3 contains 13 residues. The germline CDR1 and CDR2 sequences are MGHRA and YSYEKL. The CDR3 bases are TGCGTCAGCAGCTTGGGTTCGAACACTGAAGCTTTCTCT. It is translated as CVSSLGSNTEAFS.

Points on this clonotype: The junction differs from germline at one of its ends, possibly a read error. This sequence joins TRBV12-3 or TRBV12-4 and TRBJ2-7; TRBD2 might be the D (5 bases). CDR3 length: 12 amino acids. CDR3 protein: CTSGRDSYEQYF. CDR3 sequence (DNA): TGTACCAGCGGCCGTGATTCCTACGAGCAGTACTTC.

This clonotype appeared a single time. The junction does not match germline at one end; this may be a read error. The rearrangement joins TRBV11-2 to TRBJ2-2; TRBD2 matches at 8 bases. The CDR3 totals 15 residues. Germline CDR1 reads SGHAT; CDR2 reads FQNNGV. This CDR3 reads CTSSLESGGSGELPF. In DNA form, the CDR3 reads TGTACCAGCAGTCTAGAAAGCGGGGGTTCCGGGGAGCTGCCTTTT.

For this clonotype: Mismatch with germline at one junction end may stem from a read error. The chain combines TRBV28 with TRBJ1-3, with 7 bases matching TRBD1. The V gene's germline CDR1 is MDHEN and CDR2 SYDVKM. The CDR3 contains 15 residues. The CDR3 region has the DNA TGTGTCAGCAGCTCCGGGACAGACTCTGGAAACACCATATATTTT. It encodes CVSSSGTDSGNTIYF.

The chain uses TRBV4-1 and TRBJ1-1; D is uncertain. V was pared by 7 bases and J by 11 bases, with 20 bases between. The length of the CDR3 is 13 residues. CDR1 is MGHRA and CDR2 is YSYEKL in the germline V gene. In DNA form, the CDR3 reads TGCGCCAGCAACCCAGAGTCCCTTATCGGGGCTTTCTTT. Encoded protein: CASNPESLIGAFF.

In the case of this clonotype: The CDR3 ends on some other residue instead of the conserved phenylalanine or tryptophan, so this is likely a read error. V and J are TRBV6-5 and TRBJ1-3; no definite D call. In germline, CDR1 is MNHEY, CDR2 SVGAGI. The ends were cut back, 6 bases at V and 3 bases at J, with 9 bases in the middle. The CDR3 is 13 amino acids. CDR3 amino acids: CASRGSFGNTIYL. The DNA for the CDR3 is TGTGCCAGCAGGGGTAGCTTTGGAAACACCATATATTTA.

Concerning this clonotype: This CDR3 fails to terminate in the conserved phenylalanine or tryptophan, so it likely reflects a read error. J is TRBJ2-2 and V is TRBV29-1; 7 bases agree with TRBD1. Germline CDR1 and CDR2: SQVTM and ANQGSEA. This CDR3 spans 15 amino acids. CDR3: CSVRDRDRDTGELFS. DNA of the CDR3: TGTAGCGTTAGGGACCGGGACAGAGACACTGGGGAGCTGTTTTCT.

The chain links TRBV11-2 to TRBJ2-7; no reliable D call. Germline values: CDR1 SGHAT, CDR2 FQNNGV. The CDR3 runs 14 residues. CDR3 sequence: CASSMTETAYEQYF. The DNA for the CDR3 is TGTGCTAGTAGCATGACGGAGACTGCCTACGAGCAGTACTTC.

On this clonotype itself: A much larger clone differs by one base, so this may be a read error. This chain joins TRBV28 and TRBJ2-7; TRBD2 matches 13 bases. CDR1 and CDR2 (germline): MDHEN, SYDVKM. This CDR3 has 16 amino acids. DNA of the CDR3: TGTGTCAGCAGTTCCACAGGACTAGCGGGAGCCTACGAGCAGTACTTC. Amino acids: CVSSSTGLAGAYEQYF.

The table lists this clonotype with many counts. The chain links TRBV30 to TRBJ2-3; D may correspond to TRBD1 or TRBD2 (5 bases each). CDR1 is GTSNPN, CDR2 SVGIG, per germline (reference sequence). CDR3 length: 19 amino acids. V gave up 0 bases and J gave up 0 bases, with 22 bases separating them. The CDR3 DNA sequence: TGTGCCTGGAGTGTACAGGACTGGAGATTAGCCTTTAGCACAGATACGCAGTATTTT. It is translated as CAWSVQDWRLAFSTDTQYF.

With respect to this clonotype: An end of the junction differs from the germline gene, which may be a read error. The rearrangement uses TRBV7-9 and TRBJ2-5, with D tentatively TRBD1 (6 bases). The CDR3 consists of 15 residues. Germline V CDR1 and CDR2: SEHNR, FQNEAQ (reference sequence). DNA for the CDR3: TGTGCCAGAAGCTTATGGGGACAAGGCACAGAGACCCAGTACTTC. Protein sequence: CARSLWGQGTETQYF.

The V and J genes are TRBV29-1 and TRBJ2-1, with TRBD2 identical over 8 bases. V was clipped by 1 base and J by 8 bases; unmatched bases: 13. Germline values: CDR1 SQVTM, CDR2 ANQGSEA. This CDR3 contains 16 residues. The CDR3 is CSVEGGTSQGYDEQFF. In DNA, the CDR3 is TGCAGCGTTGAAGGTGGGACTAGTCAGGGGTACGATGAGCAGTTCTTC.

Regarding this clonotype: One junction end does not reproduce the germline sequence, and a read error may be involved. The rearrangement uses TRBV13 and TRBJ2-1; maybe TRBD1 (5 bases). Germline V lookup: CDR1 PRHDT, CDR2 FYEKMQ (reference sequence). The CDR3 extends over 15 amino acids. Here the CDR3 DNA reads TGTGCCAGCAGCTCCTCGTACAGAGAAGGGGCTGAGCAGCTCTTC. This gives the protein CASSSSYREGAEQLF.

Concerning this clonotype itself: An end of the junction differs from the germline gene, which may be a read error. The chain carries TRBV11-2 and TRBJ2-2; no reliable D call. The CDR3 contains 12 residues. Germline V CDR1 and CDR2: SGHAT, FQNNGV. The CDR3 bases are TGTGTCAGCAGTGAAGTCACTGGGGAGCTGTTTTTT. It encodes CVSSEVTGELFF.

The chain is built from TRBV6-5 and TRBJ1-1; tentative D call: TRBD1 (5 bases). The germline V gene encodes CDR1 MNHEY and CDR2 SVGAGI. Trimming took off 0 bases at V and 11 bases at J, with 16 bases between the two ends. This CDR3 has 14 residues. In DNA form, the CDR3 reads TGTGCCAGCAGTTACTCGCAGGGCGCTCTTGATGCTTTCTTT. It translates to CASSYSQGALDAFF.

The chain employs TRBV4-2 and TRBJ2-3; possible D gene TRBD2, 6 bases. The CDR3 has 16 amino acids. The V gene lost 3 bases and the J gene lost 7 bases, with 20 bases spanning the gap. The germline V gene has CDR1 LGHNA and CDR2 YNFKEQ. DNA of the CDR3: TGTGCCAGCAGCCAGGATGGACTAACGGGATCAAATACGCAGTATTTT. It yields the protein CASSQDGLTGSNTQYF.

The chain combines TRBV29-1 with TRBJ2-1; the D gene could be TRBD1 or TRBD2 (5 bases each). The V end lost 8 bases, the J end lost 4 bases, and 18 bases lay between the germline ends. Germline V gives CDR1 SQVTM, CDR2 ANQGSEA. The CDR3 is 14 amino acids. The CDR3 DNA is TGCAGCTGCGACGGGGCAGGCATATACAATGAGCAGTTCTTC. It encodes CSCDGAGIYNEQFF.

This clonotype showed up just a few times. A much larger clonotype is one base distant, so this may be a read error. The chain carries TRBV30 and TRBJ2-5; D is uncertain. The V and J ends lost 0 bases and 5 bases respectively, with 7 bases between them. The CDR3 contains 12 residues. Germline CDR1 reads GTSNPN; CDR2 reads SVGIG (reference sequence). This chain's CDR3 is CAWSVLGETQYF. For the CDR3, the DNA is TGTGCCTGGAGTGTATTGGGGGAGACCCAGTACTTC.

As to this clonotype: A read error may produce the germline difference seen at one junction end. The chain joins TRBV7-8 to TRBJ2-7, with TRBD2 matching 10 bases. This CDR3 spans 15 amino acids. The germline V gene has CDR1 SGHVS and CDR2 FQNEAQ. In DNA, the CDR3 is TGTGCCAGCAGTCTGACTAGCGGGTTAATCTACGAGGAGTACTTC. Residues: CASSLTSGLIYEEYF.

Turning to this clonotype: This may arise from a read error, as a much more abundant clone is one base away. V and J are TRBV12-3 or TRBV12-4 and TRBJ2-4; D is unresolved. CDR3 length equals 14 residues. The chain's CDR3 is CASSLLGVKNIRYF. As DNA, the CDR3 is TGTGCCAGCAGTTTACTCGGAGTCAAAAACATTCGGTACTTC.

Judged by abundance, this clonotype is medium-sized. One end of the junction fails to match germline, which may point to a read error. The chain recombines TRBV11-2 with TRBJ2-5, with no clear D. The CDR3 sequence is 11 residues long. Germline lookup yields CDR1 SGHAT and CDR2 FQNNGV. The CDR3 nucleotides read TGTGCCAGCAGCATCACCGAGATCCAGTACTTC. Amino acid sequence: CASSITEIQYF.

Of note for this clonotype: No conserved phenylalanine or tryptophan ends this CDR3, so it is likely a read error. V gene TRBV6-6 combines with J gene TRBJ1-1; tentative D call: TRBD1 (6 bases). Germline-derived CDR1 and CDR2 are MNHNY and SVGAGI (reference sequence). The CDR3 totals 14 residues. The CDR3 protein is CASGPGTTNIEAFL. The CDR3 DNA reads as TGTGCCAGCGGCCCCGGGACAACTAACATTGAAGCTTTCCTT.

This clonotype has a count of ten or more. The J gene is TRBJ2-1, the V gene TRBV7-9; 12 bases line up with TRBD2. This CDR3 is built from 18 residues. The ends lost 4 bases at V and 6 bases at J; junction bases unmatched: 13. CDR1 SEHNR and CDR2 FQNEAQ come from the germline V gene (reference sequence). In DNA form, the CDR3 reads TGTGCCAGCAGCTACGAATCAGGACTAGCGGGGACGGGCAATGAGCAGTTCTTC. Translated, it gives CASSYESGLAGTGNEQFF. The variable domain in full, with the rest retrieved from reference TRBV7-9 and TRBJ2-1, is DTGVSQNPRHKITKRGQNVTFRCDPISEHNRLYWYRQTLGQGPEFLTYFQNEAQLEKSRLLSDRFSAERPKGSFSTLEIQRTEQGDSAMYLCASSYESGLAGTGNEQFFGPGTRLTVL.